This T cell receptor beta chain was captured in a study of monozygotic twins with inflammatory bowel disease. General study results and limits: A reduction in TCRbeta diversity (inverse Simpson) was seen in IBD patients relative to healthy co-twins. Especially where disease activity was present, IBD patients had fewer clonotypes in common with others than healthy twins did.

Staff drew an approximately 2.6 ml blood sample from each donor. As for this clonotype: Its target is not known.

UMIs that had a 6-nucleotide sample barcode were put in using template switching. TCRdb reprocessed the 5' RACE reads and stores each CDR3 protein as one record, lacking DNA. The sample spans about 380,000 distinct CDR3 sequences; the ten largest clones claim just over 2.5%. Germline V CDR1 and CDR2: SGHTA, FQGNSA. The CDR3 has 14 residues. This chain connects TRBV7-2 to TRBJ2-1; TCRdb reports TRBD2, a call that lacks DNA to check it against. The TCR sequence derives from a human donor with ulcerative colitis or Crohn's disease, or a healthy co-twin of an affected twin (not recorded which). The material sequenced was blood. The CDR3 here is CASTSGGTNNEQFF.